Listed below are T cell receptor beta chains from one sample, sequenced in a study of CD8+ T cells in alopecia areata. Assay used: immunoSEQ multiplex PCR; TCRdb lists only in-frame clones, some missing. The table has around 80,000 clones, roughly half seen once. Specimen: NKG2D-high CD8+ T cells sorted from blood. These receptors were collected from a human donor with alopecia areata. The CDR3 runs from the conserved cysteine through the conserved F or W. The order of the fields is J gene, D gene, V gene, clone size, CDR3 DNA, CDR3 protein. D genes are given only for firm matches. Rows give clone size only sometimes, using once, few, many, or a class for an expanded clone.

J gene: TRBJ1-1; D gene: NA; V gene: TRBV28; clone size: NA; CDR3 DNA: TGTGCCAGCAGTCTACACCGGAACAGCTTCACTGAAGCTTTCTTT; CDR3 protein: CASSLHRNSFTEAFF
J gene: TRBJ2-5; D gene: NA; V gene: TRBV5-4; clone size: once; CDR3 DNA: TGTGCCAGCACCCCAGGGGGGTACCAAGAGACCCAGTACTTC; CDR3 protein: CASTPGGYQETQYF
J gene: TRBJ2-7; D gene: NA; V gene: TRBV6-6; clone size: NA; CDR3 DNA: TGTGCCAGCAAAAAACAGGGCTCCTACGAGCAGTACTTC; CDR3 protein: CASKKQGSYEQYF
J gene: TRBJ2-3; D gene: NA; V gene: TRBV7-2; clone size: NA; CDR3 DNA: TGTGCCAGCAGCTTATCTGTAGATACGCAGTATTTT; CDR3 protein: CASSLSVDTQYF
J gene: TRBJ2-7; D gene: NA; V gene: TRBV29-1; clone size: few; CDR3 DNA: TGCAGCGCCCTGGAGCTCGGGGGATACGAGCAGTACTTC; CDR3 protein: CSALELGGYEQYF
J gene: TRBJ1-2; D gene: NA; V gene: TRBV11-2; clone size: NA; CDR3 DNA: TGTGCCAGCAGCTTAGGGTACAGCTATGGCTACACCTTC; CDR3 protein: CASSLGYSYGYTF
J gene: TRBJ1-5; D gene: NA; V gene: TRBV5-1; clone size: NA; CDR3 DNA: TGCGCCAGCAGCTTGGAAGGTCCAGGGGGCAATCAGCCCCAGCATTTT; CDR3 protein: CASSLEGPGGNQPQHF
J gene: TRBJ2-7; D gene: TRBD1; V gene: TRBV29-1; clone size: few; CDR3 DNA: TGCAGCGTCGTACCCGGGACAGGCTTGACCTACGAGCAGTACTTC; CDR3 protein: CSVVPGTGLTYEQYF
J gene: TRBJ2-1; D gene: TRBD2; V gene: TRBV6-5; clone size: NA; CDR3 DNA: TGTGCCAGCAGCTCCTTAGCGGGAGCGGGTAATGAGCAGTTCTTC; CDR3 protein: CASSSLAGAGNEQFF
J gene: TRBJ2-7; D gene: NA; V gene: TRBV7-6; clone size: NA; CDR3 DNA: TGTGCCAGCAGCTTAGAGGCCGGAGGCTACGAGCAGTACTTC; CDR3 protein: CASSLEAGGYEQYF
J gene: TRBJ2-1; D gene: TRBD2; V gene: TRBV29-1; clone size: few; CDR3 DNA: TGCAGCGTTGAAAGTGGGACTAGGCTTAATGAGCAGTTCTTC; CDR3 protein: CSVESGTRLNEQFF
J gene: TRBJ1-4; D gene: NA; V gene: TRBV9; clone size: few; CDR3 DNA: TGTGCCAGCAGCCCCTCCGGGGAAAAACTGTTTTTT; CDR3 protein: CASSPSGEKLFF
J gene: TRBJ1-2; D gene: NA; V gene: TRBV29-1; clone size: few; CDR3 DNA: TGCAGCGTTGACTTCAGACCAAACTATGGCTACACCTTC; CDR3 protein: CSVDFRPNYGYTF